This T cell receptor (beta chain) was identified in a study of OX40 agonist ivuxolimab in advanced cancers. Overall study findings and caveats: Partial responders dosed at 0.1-3.0 mg/kg displayed clonal expansion ranking among the lowest.

Measured with immunoSEQ multiplex PCR; TCRdb has only the in-frame clones, and not every one. The sample shows over 75,000 clones, around 90% of them seen only once. With regard to this clone: What it binds is unknown.

Individuals having autoimmune disease history or systemic immunosuppression were not enrolled. Samples were taken at baseline and on day 1 of cycles 4 and 7. In germline, CDR1 is MNHNS, CDR2 SASEGT. The CDR3 loop spans 15 amino acids. With V trimmed by 3 bases and J by 6 bases, 7 bases remained unmatched. The sequence was collected from an adult with an advanced solid tumor such as melanoma, head and neck, liver or kidney cancer. The sequences come from CD4+ or CD8+ T cells sorted from blood, collected in a trial of the OX40 agonist ivuxolimab. The rearrangement links TRBV6-1 to TRBJ2-2, with 7 bases that match TRBD2. The CDR3 coding sequence is TGTGCCAGCAGTGATCAAGGACTAGGAGCCGGGGAGCTGTTTTTT. Its protein is CASSDQGLGAGELFF.